The TCR beta chain under discussion was sequenced for a study of T cells in Graves' hyperthyroidism and ophthalmopathy. What was amplified from RNA transcripts were TCR beta CDR3 regions. When the TCR CDR3 underwent first-round RT-PCR, the HTBI primer set was used. Using its own MiXCR run on the multiplex PCR reads, TCRdb lists one record per CDR3 protein. The top ten hold around 7.7% of the sample, which has roughly 740,000 distinct CDR3 sequences, roughly 15% seen once. This clonotype was seen many times. With 3 bases removed from V and 13 bases from J, the gap between germline ends came to 15 bases. The germline gives CDR1 MDHEN, CDR2 SYDVKM. This CDR3 has 12 amino acids.

Sample: blood. The TCR sequence derives from a man younger than 30 with Graves' hyperthyroidism. The chain recombines TRBV28 with TRBJ2-5, with TRBD1 as a possible D gene (6 bases). The CDR3 region is CASSLVGTPAYF. CDR3 DNA: TGTGCCAGCAGTTTGGTGGGGACACCGGCGTACTTC.